Listed below are T cell receptor beta chains from one sample, sequenced in a study of blood T cells in healthy people across ages. MiXCR, applied by TCRdb to the 5' RACE reads, yields one record per CDR3 protein. Here the sample spans about 680,000 distinct CDR3 sequences, roughly 50% being singletons. Sequencing was carried out using blood. These receptors were taken from a woman aged 55-75 years in good health. CDR3s include the opening cysteine and the closing phenylalanine or tryptophan. A D gene is named only where the DNA matches it firmly. Expanded clones are given a class, and other clones once, few, many or no size at all.

clone_size d_call v_call cdr3_aa
. . TRBV4-3 CASSPSPGRGGLFF
. . TRBV2 CASSMGRAPSGANVLTF
few TRBD1 TRBV7-2 CASSKLGQGASEAFF
. TRBD1 TRBV12-3/TRBV12-4 CASSLQYGQGSSPLHF
few . TRBV7-2 CASSSPGTLLSYEQYF
few TRBD2 TRBV20-1 CSARGLAEAALGNEQFF
many TRBD1 TRBV7-2 CASSLGTGLYEQYF
. . TRBV9 CASSVEPSGETQYF
. . TRBV7-9 CASSLSRDGYTF
. . TRBV6-1 CASSEAIDRKSSYNEQFF
. TRBD1 TRBV15 CATSTFPGRGTDEQYF
. TRBD2 TRBV20-1 CSARGMGLAVRSSYNEQYF
. TRBD1 TRBV7-9 CASSPRQGFYNEQFF
. . TRBV7-2 CASSLGGADYGYTF
once . TRBV12-3/TRBV12-4 CASRFSYNEQFF
. . TRBV20-1 CSALGGPRHRGEQFF
few . TRBV21-1 CASSINRGQYEQYF
once . TRBV27 CASALDRLDNEQYF
. TRBD1 TRBV28 CASLDRDRGGTDTQYF
. TRBD1 TRBV9 CASSGDRRSQPQHF
. . TRBV20-1 CSARPRAPIKGTNEKLFF
. TRBD2 TRBV7-9 CASSRAGGGETQYF
. TRBD2 TRBV27 CASSIAGPTSGAEIGKETQYF